This T cell receptor (beta chain) was retrieved from a study of T cells in pancreatic ductal adenocarcinoma. Study-wide findings and caveats: Unique clonotypes were around 8-fold more numerous in blood than in tumor.

Produced via immunoSEQ multiplex PCR; TCRdb's table is partial and in-frame only. The sample has about 29,000 clones, around nine tenths seen once. Comment on this clone: Its antigen is not identified.

Surgery without prior neoadjuvant therapy was the treatment of the selected pancreatic ductal adenocarcinoma patients. This sequence originates from a human donor with pancreatic ductal adenocarcinoma. The specimen sequenced was PBMCs.

The CDR3 here is CASSRTLLLPDTQYF. DNA for the CDR3: TGTGCCAGTAGTCGGACCTTACTACTTCCCGATACGCAGTATTTT. The rearrangement links TRBV19 to TRBJ2-3; D unclear. This CDR3 is 15 amino acids long. CDR1 and CDR2 (germline): LNHDA, SQIVND (reference sequence). With 5 bases removed from V and 6 bases from J, the gap between germline ends came to 18 bases. The full variable domain, rest sourced from reference TRBV19 and TRBJ2-3, is DGGITQSPKYLFRKEGQNVTLSCEQNLNHDAMYWYRQDPGQGLRLIYYSQIVNDFQKGDIAEGYSVSREKKESFPLTVTSAQKNPTAFYLCASSRTLLLPDTQYFGPGTRLTVL.